These 15 T cell receptor beta chains share one sample of origin, sequenced in a study of blood T cells in healthy people across ages. A sample-barcoded 5' primer and a J-beta primer mix were used in a second PCR of roughly 7 to 12 cycles. One entry per CDR3 protein results from TCRdb running MiXCR on the 5' RACE reads. The data hold about 1.8 million distinct CDR3 sequences, with around half observed a single time. The sequenced material came from blood. The origin of the receptors is a woman in her thirties or forties in good health.

A few counts support this clonotype. This sequence joins TRBV28 and TRBJ1-2; weak D call: TRBD1 (5 bases). CDR3 length: 15 amino acids. V lost 2 bases to trimming and J lost 6 bases, with 16 bases between them. Per germline, CDR1 MDHEN and CDR2 SYDVKM. The CDR3 is CASSLGSGFSNGYTF. CDR3 sequence (DNA): TGTGCCAGCAGTTTAGGGTCAGGGTTTAGCAATGGCTACACCTTC.

The chain has TRBV6-2 or TRBV6-3 and TRBJ2-3; 10 positions match TRBD2. CDR3 length: 17 amino acids. After removal of 6 bases from V and 5 bases from J, the junction contained 14 bases not matched to a gene. The germline V gene has CDR1 MNHEY and CDR2 SVGEGT. In nucleotides, the CDR3 is TGTGCCAGCAGCGACGGGCTAGCGGGGGATTATCGAGATACGCAGTATTTT. Residues: CASSDGLAGDYRDTQYF.

The CDR3, as DNA: TGCAGCTACCTGTTGGGGGGCCCGGGTGAGCAGTTCTTC. Protein: CSYLLGGPGEQFF. V usage is TRBV29-1 and J usage is TRBJ2-1, with D perhaps given as TRBD1 or TRBD2 (6 bases each). The germline gives CDR1 SQVTM, CDR2 ANQGSEA. Trimming left V 8 bases short and J 9 bases short, with 20 bases between. The CDR3 consists of 13 residues.

The genes are TRBV7-3 and TRBJ2-5; 7 nucleotides align to TRBD2. The CDR3 totals 15 residues. CDR1 is SGHTA, CDR2 FQGTGA, per germline. V trimming: 4 bases; J trimming: 0 bases; junction bases outside the gene matches: 5. CDR3 bases: TGTGCCAGCAGCTCCAGTGGACTAGACCAAGAGACCCAGTACTTC. Its protein product is CASSSSGLDQETQYF.

The rearrangement joins TRBV7-9 to TRBJ2-3, with 8 bases that match TRBD1. This CDR3 has 15 amino acids. Germline CDR1 SEHNR, CDR2 FQNEAQ (reference sequence). The V and J ends lost 5 bases and 2 bases, in that order; junction bases with no gene match: 6. The CDR3 loop reads CASSHGTGATDTQYF. The CDR3 DNA reads TGTGCCAGCAGCCATGGGACAGGAGCCACAGATACGCAGTATTTT.

This clonotype has a single count. V is TRBV5-1 and J is TRBJ1-1, with 8 bases lining up with TRBD1. The V segment lost 2 bases and the J segment 11 bases; nucleotides outside the gene matches: 11. The CDR3 consists of 14 residues. The germline CDR1 and CDR2 sequences are SGHRS and YFSETQ. The DNA of the CDR3 is TGCGCCAGCAGCTTTACGTCAGGGGGCCATGAGGCTTTCTTT. Residues: CASSFTSGGHEAFF.

This clonotype was observed a few times. V and J are TRBV20-1 and TRBJ2-5; no clear D. The J call is doubtful: the DNA matches TRBJ2-7 better. Germline CDR1 DFQATT, CDR2 SNEGSKA (reference sequence). The CDR3 is 11 amino acids. The CDR3 loop is CSARLEGEQYF. DNA for the CDR3: TGCAGTGCTAGACTAGAAGGCGAGCAGTACTTC.

This chain uses TRBV6-5 with TRBJ2-1, with TRBD1 matching over 11 bases. Germline V gene sequence: CDR1 MNHEY, CDR2 SVGAGI. The V segment lost 7 bases and the J segment 15 bases; nucleotides outside the gene matches: 11. The CDR3 is made up of 13 amino acids. The CDR3 DNA reads as TGTGCCAGCACCTACGGGGGACAGGGGGTTCTGTTCTTC. Protein: CASTYGGQGVLFF.

This chain uses TRBV20-1 with TRBJ2-7; D unclear. With 0 bases removed from V and 1 base from J, the gap between germline ends came to 10 bases. CDR1 and CDR2 from the germline V gene are DFQATT and SNEGSKA (reference sequence). The CDR3 covers 14 residues. The CDR3 here is CSARDRQASYEQYF. The CDR3, as DNA: TGCAGTGCTAGAGATCGGCAGGCGTCCTACGAGCAGTACTTC.

The chain has TRBV5-1 and TRBJ2-3, with TRBD1 identical over 11 bases. V trimming: 2 bases; J trimming: 4 bases; junction bases outside the gene matches: 9. The CDR3 totals 17 residues. CDR1 is SGHRS and CDR2 is YFSETQ in the germline V gene. The CDR3 sequence is CASSLGLGQGVADTQYF. The CDR3, as DNA: TGCGCCAGCAGCTTAGGTTTGGGACAGGGGGTCGCAGATACGCAGTATTTT.

This clonotype appeared a few times. This chain links TRBV27 with TRBJ2-5; D is unresolved. Judging by the DNA end, TRBJ2-7 fits better; the J call may be wrong. Germline CDR1 is MNHEY and CDR2 is SMNVEV (reference sequence). This CDR3 spans 16 amino acids. The DNA of the CDR3 is TGTGCCAGCAGAACTCATAAGAAGGGTGATCAGTACGAGCAGTACTTC. Translating gives CASRTHKKGDQYEQYF.

J is TRBJ1-5 and V is TRBV6-5; 7 positions agree with TRBD1. After removal of 6 bases from V and 0 bases from J, the junction contained 5 bases not matched to a gene. This CDR3 is built from 15 residues. Germline CDR1 and CDR2: MNHEY and SVGAGI. CDR3 sequence: CASRLQGTSNQPQHF. The CDR3 nucleotides read TGTGCCAGCAGGCTACAGGGGACTAGCAATCAGCCCCAGCATTTT.

The CDR3 protein is CASSLVAAGGWNSPLHF. The CDR3, as DNA: TGTGCCAGCAGCTTGGTTGCGGCAGGCGGTTGGAATTCACCCCTCCACTTT. This chain links TRBV5-6 with TRBJ1-6; D not resolved. Germline V gene data show CDR1 as SGHDT and CDR2 as YYEEEE. The CDR3 extends over 17 amino acids. Trimming pared 0 bases from V and 7 bases from J, leaving 17 bases between.

This rearrangement joins TRBV10-3 to TRBJ1-4; 7 bases agree with TRBD1. The CDR3 spans 14 residues. Germline V gene lookup returns CDR1 ENHRY and CDR2 SYGVKD. V shed 4 bases, J shed 7 bases, and the junction held 6 bases outside the gene matches. CDR3 loop: CAISGQGWGEKLFF. The CDR3 bases are TGTGCCATCAGTGGACAGGGTTGGGGTGAAAAACTGTTTTTT.

The V and J genes are TRBV7-2 and TRBJ1-3; the D is unclear. Germline-derived CDR1 and CDR2 are SGHTA and FQGNSA. V lost 1 base, J lost 0 bases, and 10 bases lay in between. This CDR3 has 16 residues. Written as DNA, the CDR3 is TGTGCCAGCAGCTTAGACACCTTGAACTCTGGAAACACCATATATTTT. As protein: CASSLDTLNSGNTIYF.